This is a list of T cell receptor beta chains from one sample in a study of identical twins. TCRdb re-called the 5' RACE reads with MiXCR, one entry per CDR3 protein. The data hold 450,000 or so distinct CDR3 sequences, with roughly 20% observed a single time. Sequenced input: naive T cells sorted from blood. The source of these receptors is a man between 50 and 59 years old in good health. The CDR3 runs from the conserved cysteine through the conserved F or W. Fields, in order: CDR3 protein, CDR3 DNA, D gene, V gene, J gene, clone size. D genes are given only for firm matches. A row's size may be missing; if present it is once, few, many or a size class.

CDR3 protein: CASSYEGSREKLFF
CDR3 DNA: TGTGCCAGCAGTTACGAGGGGTCACGCGAAAAACTGTTTTTT
D gene: .
V gene: TRBV6-5
J gene: TRBJ1-4
clone size: .

CDR3 protein: CASSQDPPTGYQETQYF
CDR3 DNA: TGCGCCAGCAGCCAAGATCCCCCGACAGGTTACCAAGAGACCCAGTACTTC
D gene: .
V gene: TRBV4-3
J gene: TRBJ2-5
clone size: .

CDR3 protein: CASSPEAGGHHTQYF
CDR3 DNA: TGTGCCAGCAGCCCCGAAGCGGGGGGGCACCATACGCAGTATTTT
D gene: TRBD2
V gene: TRBV7-2
J gene: TRBJ2-3
clone size: few

CDR3 protein: CASSFERRGYTF
CDR3 DNA: TGTGCCAGCAGTTTTGAGAGACGTGGCTACACCTTC
D gene: .
V gene: TRBV12-3/TRBV12-4
J gene: TRBJ1-2
clone size: .

CDR3 protein: CASSPGQGGVSPLHF
CDR3 DNA: TGCGCCAGCAGCCCAGGACAGGGGGGGGTCTCACCCCTCCACTTT
D gene: TRBD1
V gene: TRBV5-1
J gene: TRBJ1-6
clone size: few

CDR3 protein: CASSLGTPYSTDTQYF
CDR3 DNA: TGTGCCAGCAGCTTAGGGACACCGTACTCCACAGATACGCAGTATTTT
D gene: .
V gene: TRBV11-2
J gene: TRBJ2-3
clone size: .

CDR3 protein: CSARDQGREYNEQFF
CDR3 DNA: TGCAGTGCTAGAGATCAGGGGCGGGAATACAATGAGCAGTTCTTC
D gene: .
V gene: TRBV20-1
J gene: TRBJ2-1
clone size: .

CDR3 protein: CASSQSRASGRNEQFF
CDR3 DNA: TGTGCCAGCAGCCAATCTAGGGCTAGCGGGAGGAATGAGCAGTTCTTC
D gene: TRBD2
V gene: TRBV3-1
J gene: TRBJ2-1
clone size: .

CDR3 protein: CSVEYREDYGYTF
CDR3 DNA: TGCAGCGTTGAATACAGGGAGGACTATGGCTACACCTTC
D gene: .
V gene: TRBV29-1
J gene: TRBJ1-2
clone size: .

CDR3 protein: CAISELQGDEQFF
CDR3 DNA: TGTGCCATCAGTGAGTTACAGGGGGATGAGCAGTTCTTC
D gene: TRBD1
V gene: TRBV10-3
J gene: TRBJ2-1
clone size: .

CDR3 protein: CASSGGQGAIYEQYF
CDR3 DNA: TGTGCCAGCAGTGGAGGACAGGGGGCTATTTACGAGCAGTACTTC
D gene: TRBD1
V gene: TRBV6-1
J gene: TRBJ2-7
clone size: .

CDR3 protein: CASSLAGQRNTEAFF
CDR3 DNA: TGTGCCAGCAGTTTAGCAGGGCAGAGGAACACTGAAGCTTTCTTT
D gene: .
V gene: TRBV12-3/TRBV12-4
J gene: TRBJ1-1
clone size: many

CDR3 protein: CASSLARGVKDTQYF
CDR3 DNA: TGCGCCAGCAGCTTGGCCCGCGGGGTTAAAGATACGCAGTATTTT
D gene: .
V gene: TRBV5-1
J gene: TRBJ2-3
clone size: .

CDR3 protein: CASSQDHGNQPQHF
CDR3 DNA: TGCGCCAGCAGCCAGGATCACGGCAATCAGCCCCAGCATTTT
D gene: .
V gene: TRBV4-1
J gene: TRBJ1-5
clone size: .

CDR3 protein: CASSAGLAGGYNEQFF
CDR3 DNA: TGTGCCAGCAGCGCGGGACTAGCGGGGGGCTACAATGAGCAGTTCTTC
D gene: TRBD2
V gene: TRBV7-6
J gene: TRBJ2-1
clone size: few

CDR3 protein: CASRGTGAHEQYF
CDR3 DNA: TGTGCCAGCAGGGGAACAGGGGCCCACGAGCAGTACTTC
D gene: TRBD1
V gene: TRBV12-3/TRBV12-4
J gene: TRBJ2-7
clone size: .

CDR3 protein: CASSRTRRDTQYF
CDR3 DNA: TGTGCCAGCAGTCGGACTAGGAGGGATACGCAGTATTTT
D gene: TRBD2
V gene: TRBV12-3/TRBV12-4
J gene: TRBJ2-3
clone size: few

CDR3 protein: CASSWGQGYEQYF
CDR3 DNA: TGTGCCAGCAGCTGGGGACAGGGATACGAGCAGTACTTC
D gene: TRBD1
V gene: TRBV11-2
J gene: TRBJ2-7
clone size: many

CDR3 protein: CSASGVKVYEQYF
CDR3 DNA: TGCAGTGCTTCCGGGGTAAAGGTGTACGAGCAGTACTTC
D gene: .
V gene: TRBV20-1
J gene: TRBJ2-7
clone size: many

CDR3 protein: CASREAAEAFF
CDR3 DNA: TGTGCCTCCCGGGAGGCAGCCGAAGCTTTCTTT
D gene: .
V gene: TRBV10-3
J gene: TRBJ1-1
clone size: .

CDR3 protein: CASRQDRVSAGELFF
CDR3 DNA: TGCGCCAGCAGACAGGACAGGGTCTCGGCCGGGGAGCTGTTTTTT
D gene: TRBD1
V gene: TRBV5-1
J gene: TRBJ2-2
clone size: many

CDR3 protein: CASRDRVTQYF
CDR3 DNA: TGTGCCAGCCGTGATCGGGTTACCCAGTACTTC
D gene: .
V gene: TRBV6-6
J gene: TRBJ2-5
clone size: .

CDR3 protein: CASSPRGESTGELFF
CDR3 DNA: TGCGCCAGCAGCCCTAGGGGAGAATCCACCGGGGAGCTGTTTTTT
D gene: .
V gene: TRBV5-1
J gene: TRBJ2-2
clone size: many

CDR3 protein: CASSYRNYGYTF
CDR3 DNA: TGTGCCAGCAGTTACAGGAACTATGGCTACACCTTC
D gene: .
V gene: TRBV6-5
J gene: TRBJ1-2
clone size: many

CDR3 protein: CASSLGGGVSSYNEQFF
CDR3 DNA: TGTGCCAGCAGCTTAGGGGGGGGGGTAAGCTCCTACAATGAGCAGTTCTTC
D gene: TRBD2
V gene: TRBV7-2
J gene: TRBJ2-1
clone size: once

CDR3 protein: CASSFHPGGGEDTQYF
CDR3 DNA: TGTGCCAGCAGTTTCCATCCGGGCGGAGGAGAAGATACGCAGTATTTT
D gene: .
V gene: TRBV28
J gene: TRBJ2-3
clone size: many

CDR3 protein: CASSLFVDNEQFF
CDR3 DNA: TGTGCCAGCAGCTTATTTGTGGACAATGAGCAGTTCTTC
D gene: .
V gene: TRBV11-2
J gene: TRBJ2-1
clone size: few

CDR3 protein: CASSQFETAQETQYF
CDR3 DNA: TGTGCCAGCAGCCAATTCGAGACAGCTCAAGAGACCCAGTACTTC
D gene: .
V gene: TRBV5-5
J gene: TRBJ2-5
clone size: many